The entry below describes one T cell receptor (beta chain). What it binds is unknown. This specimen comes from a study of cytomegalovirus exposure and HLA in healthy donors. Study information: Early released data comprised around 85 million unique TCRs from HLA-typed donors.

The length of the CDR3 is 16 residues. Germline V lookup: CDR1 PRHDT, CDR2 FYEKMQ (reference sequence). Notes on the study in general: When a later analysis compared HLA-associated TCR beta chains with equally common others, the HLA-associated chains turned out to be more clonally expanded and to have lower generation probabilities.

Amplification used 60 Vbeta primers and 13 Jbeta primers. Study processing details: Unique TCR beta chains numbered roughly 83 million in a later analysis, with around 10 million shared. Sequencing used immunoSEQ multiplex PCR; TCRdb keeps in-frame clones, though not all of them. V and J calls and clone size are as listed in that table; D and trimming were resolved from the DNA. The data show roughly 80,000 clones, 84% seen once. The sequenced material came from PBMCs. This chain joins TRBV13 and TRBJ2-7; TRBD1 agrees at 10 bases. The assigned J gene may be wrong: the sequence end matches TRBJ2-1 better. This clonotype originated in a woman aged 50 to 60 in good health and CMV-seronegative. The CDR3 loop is CASSTRDRGPYNEQFF. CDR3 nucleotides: TGTGCCAGCAGCACCCGGGACAGGGGTCCCTACAATGAGCAGTTCTTC.